These T cell receptor beta chains were read from a single sample in a study of shared clonotypes between healthy human individuals. Method: immunoSEQ multiplex PCR; TCRdb's copy keeps in-frame clones and lacks some. The data contain about 2.4 million clones, 90% to 95% of them singletons. Sequenced sample: naive CD4+ T cells sorted from blood. Receptors were obtained from a man aged 18 to 29 in good health. Each CDR3 is given with its conserved first and last residue. Each record gives: D gene, V gene, clone size, J gene, CDR3 protein, CDR3 DNA. The D gene is left open where the match is weak. Clone size appears in some rows only: once, few, many, or a class for an expanded clone.

>-|TRBV5-6|-|TRBJ2-7
CASSSYYEQYF
TGTGCCAGCAGCTCATACTACGAGCAGTACTTC
>-|TRBV7-9|-|TRBJ2-1
CASSEGYGQFF
TGTGCCAGCAGCGAAGGCTATGGGCAGTTCTTC
>TRBD2|TRBV9|-|TRBJ2-7
CASSSGTSGSRDEQYF
TGTGCCAGCAGCTCAGGGACTAGCGGGAGTAGAGACGAGCAGTACTTC
>-|TRBV5-1|-|TRBJ2-6
CASSRQVSSGANVLTF
TGCGCCAGCAGTCGACAGGTTAGCTCTGGGGCCAACGTCCTGACTTTC
>TRBD1|TRBV6-6|-|TRBJ2-1
CATLDRGSYNEQFF
TGTGCCACCCTAGACAGGGGCTCCTACAATGAGCAGTTCTTC
>-|TRBV6-1|-|TRBJ2-7
CASSESQTSWTSRYF
TGTGCCAGCAGTGAAAGTCAGACTTCATGGACCTCCAGGTACTTC
>-|TRBV19|-|TRBJ2-7
CASSRASSYEQYF
TGTGCCAGTAGCCGGGCTTCGTCCTACGAGCAGTACTTC
>-|TRBV7-9|-|TRBJ2-5
CASSLSRQETQYF
TGTGCCAGCAGCTTATCCCGCCAAGAGACCCAGTACTTC
>-|TRBV7-2|-|TRBJ1-1
CASSLMMAKNTEAFF
TGTGCCAGCAGCTTGATGATGGCAAAGAACACTGAAGCTTTCTTT
>TRBD2|TRBV4-2|-|TRBJ2-7
CASSQVSEREGRWGEQYF
TGTGCCAGCAGCCAAGTGAGCGAGCGGGAGGGCCGATGGGGCGAGCAGTACTTC
>-|TRBV7-8|-|TRBJ2-3
CASSPRTGDTQYF
TGTGCCAGCAGCCCAAGGACTGGAGATACGCAGTATTTT
>-|TRBV7-8|few|TRBJ2-2
CASSPLELPRTGELFF
TGTGCCAGCAGCCCTCTGGAGCTACCCCGCACCGGGGAGCTGTTTTTT
>TRBD2|TRBV11-2|-|TRBJ2-1
CASSPLAGAYNEQFF
TGTGCCAGCAGCCCCCTAGCGGGAGCCTACAATGAGCAGTTCTTC
>-|TRBV6-1|-|TRBJ1-5
CASSGPGKNSNQPQHF
TGTGCCAGCAGTGGACCAGGGAAAAATAGCAATCAGCCCCAGCATTTT
>-|TRBV6-5|few|TRBJ2-2
CASSPSDWESWELFF
TGTGCCAGCAGCCCTTCGGACTGGGAATCTTGGGAGCTGTTTTTT
>TRBD2|TRBV10-3|-|TRBJ2-3
CAISRGGGAFTDTQYF
TGTGCCATTAGTAGGGGCGGGGGGGCCTTCACAGATACGCAGTATTTT
>-|TRBV19|-|TRBJ1-2
CASSMFLTTSRGYFDGYTF
TGTGCCAGTAGTATGTTCTTGACGACCTCAAGGGGGTATTTCGATGGCTACACCTTC
>-|TRBV2|-|TRBJ1-1
CARGRDTEAFF
TGTGCCAGAGGACGGGACACTGAAGCTTTCTTT
>-|TRBV5-1|-|TRBJ2-1
CASSLGPPNNEQFF
TGCGCCAGCAGCTTGGGTCCACCAAACAATGAGCAGTTCTTC
>-|TRBV7-2|-|TRBJ2-7
CASSLATSTPYEQYF
TGTGCCAGCAGCTTAGCTACTAGCACACCCTACGAGCAGTACTTC
>TRBD1|TRBV9|-|TRBJ1-4
CASTPSGQGREKLFF
TGTGCCAGCACCCCTTCGGGACAGGGGCGAGAAAAACTGTTTTTT
>-|TRBV18|-|TRBJ1-1
CASSPPYAGAMNTEAFF
TGTGCCAGCTCACCACCCTACGCTGGGGCCATGAACACTGAAGCTTTCTTT
>-|TRBV10-3|-|TRBJ2-1
CAIRGTYPDNEQFF
TGTGCCATCAGGGGGACATACCCTGACAATGAGCAGTTCTTC
>-|TRBV27|-|TRBJ1-1
CASSLSWGRDEAFF
TGTGCCAGCAGTTTATCTTGGGGACGCGATGAAGCTTTCTTT
>TRBD1|TRBV7-9|-|TRBJ1-6
CASSSTSGTGGFGSPLHF
TGTGCCAGCAGCTCGACCTCCGGGACAGGGGGCTTCGGGTCACCCCTCCACTTT
>-|TRBV4-1|-|TRBJ1-2
CASSQAAQVNYGYTF
TGCGCCAGCAGCCAAGCGGCACAAGTTAACTATGGCTACACCTTC
>TRBD2|TRBV5-4|-|TRBJ2-3
CASSSHSGRASDTQYF
TGTGCCAGCAGCTCCCATAGCGGGAGGGCCTCGGATACGCAGTATTTT
>TRBD1|TRBV10-1|-|TRBJ2-7
CASSETLQGAYEQYF
TGCGCCAGCAGTGAGACCTTACAGGGGGCCTACGAGCAGTACTTC
>-|TRBV19|few|TRBJ2-7
CASSRGLEQYF
TGTGCCAGTTCCCGGGGTCTCGAGCAGTACTTC
>-|TRBV18|once|TRBJ2-3
CASSPTSTDTQYF
TGTGCCAGCTCCCCGACTAGCACAGATACGCAGTATTTT
>-|TRBV7-9|-|TRBJ1-1
CASHPGRFDTEAFF
TGTGCCTCTCATCCGGGCAGGTTTGATACTGAAGCTTTCTTT
>TRBD1|TRBV28|-|TRBJ1-2
CASSGSGQGYGYTF
TGTGCCAGCAGTGGTTCCGGACAGGGCTATGGCTACACCTTC
>-|TRBV6-1|once|TRBJ2-3
CASSGATDTQYF
TGTGCCAGCAGTGGGGCCACAGATACGCAGTATTTT
>TRBD1|TRBV19|once|TRBJ2-2
CASSFTGGDTGELFF
TGTGCCAGTAGTTTCACAGGGGGTGACACCGGGGAGCTGTTTTTT
>-|TRBV7-2|-|TRBJ2-2
CASSLALNTGELFF
TGTGCCAGCAGCCTGGCTCTTAACACCGGGGAGCTGTTTTTT
>-|TRBV6-5|-|TRBJ1-5
CASSFQGSNQPQHF
TGTGCCAGCAGCTTTCAGGGGAGCAATCAGCCCCAGCATTTT
>-|TRBV6-1|-|TRBJ1-1
CASSVDRGSAFF
TGTGCCAGCAGTGTAGACAGAGGTTCCGCTTTCTTT
>TRBD2|TRBV10-3|-|TRBJ2-1
CAINYSGTNEQFF
TGTGCCATCAACTATAGCGGGACCAATGAGCAGTTCTTC
>-|TRBV5-1|-|TRBJ2-6
CASSLGTAGANVLTF
TGCGCCAGCAGTTTAGGGACGGCTGGGGCCAACGTCCTGACTTTC
>TRBD2|TRBV2|-|TRBJ2-1
CASSVQRGGLNEQFF
TGTGCCAGCAGTGTCCAGCGGGGGGGCCTTAATGAGCAGTTCTTC